This T cell receptor (beta chain) was recorded in a study of blood T cell repertoires in COVID-19. Data came from immunoSEQ multiplex PCR; TCRdb stores just in-frame clones and leaves some out. The sample includes 250,000 to 350,000 clones, 86% seen only once; the top ten take under 2%. The germline gives CDR1 SGHVS, CDR2 FQNEAQ. The CDR3 length is 11 residues. V lost 5 bases and J lost 10, with 9 bases in between. The sequencing input was peripheral blood. The chain recombines TRBV7-8 with TRBJ2-1; tentative D call: TRBD1 (6 bases). This receptor was identified in a woman in her 50s with acute or convalescent COVID-19. As DNA, the CDR3 is TGTGCCAGCAGCCGACAGGTGGAGCAGTTCTTC. It translates to CASSRQVEQFF.